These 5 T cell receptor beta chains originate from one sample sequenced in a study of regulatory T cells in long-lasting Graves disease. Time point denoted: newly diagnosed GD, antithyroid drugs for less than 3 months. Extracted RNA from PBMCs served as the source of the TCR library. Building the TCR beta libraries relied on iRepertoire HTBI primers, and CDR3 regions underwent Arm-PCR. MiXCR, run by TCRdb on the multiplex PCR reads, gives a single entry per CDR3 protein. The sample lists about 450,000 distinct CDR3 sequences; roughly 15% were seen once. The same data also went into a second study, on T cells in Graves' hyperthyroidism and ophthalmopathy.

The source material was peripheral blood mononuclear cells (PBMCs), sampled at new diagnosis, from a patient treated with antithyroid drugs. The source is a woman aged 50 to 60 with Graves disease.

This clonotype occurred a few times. The CDR3 loop reads CASSYGGAHTEAFF. CDR3 nucleotide sequence: TGTGCCAGCAGTTACGGGGGCGCTCACACTGAAGCTTTCTTT. The V gene is TRBV6-2 or TRBV6-3, the J gene TRBJ1-1; a weak D match, TRBD1 (6 bases). Trimming cost V 2 bases and J 3 bases, with 10 bases left between them. CDR1 and CDR2 from the germline V gene are MNHEY and SVGEGT. CDR3 length: 14 residues.

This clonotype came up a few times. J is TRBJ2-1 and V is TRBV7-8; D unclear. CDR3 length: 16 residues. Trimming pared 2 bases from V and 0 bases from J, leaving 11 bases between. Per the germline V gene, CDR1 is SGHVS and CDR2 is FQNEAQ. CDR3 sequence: CASSLYRSSSYNEQFF. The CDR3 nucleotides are TGTGCCAGCAGCTTATACCGGTCTAGCTCCTACAATGAGCAGTTCTTC. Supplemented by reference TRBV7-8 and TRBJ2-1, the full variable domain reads GAGVSQSPRYKVAKRGQDVALRCDPISGHVSLFWYQQALGQGPEFLTYFQNEAQLDKSGLPSDRFFAERPEGSVSTLKIQRTQQEDSAVYLCASSLYRSSSYNEQFFGPGTRLTVL.

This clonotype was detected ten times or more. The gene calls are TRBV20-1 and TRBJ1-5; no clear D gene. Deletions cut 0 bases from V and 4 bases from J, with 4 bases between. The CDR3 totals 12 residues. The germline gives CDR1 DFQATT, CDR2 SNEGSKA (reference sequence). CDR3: CSARDVNQPQHF. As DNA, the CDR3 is TGCAGTGCTAGAGATGTGAATCAGCCCCAGCATTTT.

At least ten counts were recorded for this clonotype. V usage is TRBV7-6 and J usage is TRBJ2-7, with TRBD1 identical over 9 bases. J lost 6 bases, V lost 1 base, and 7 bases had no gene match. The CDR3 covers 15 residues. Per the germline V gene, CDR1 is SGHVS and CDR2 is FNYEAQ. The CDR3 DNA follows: TGTGCCAGCAGCTTAGGCGGACAGGGGAGCAGCGAGCAGTACTTC. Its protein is CASSLGGQGSSEQYF. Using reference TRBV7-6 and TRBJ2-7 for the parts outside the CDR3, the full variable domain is GAGVSQSPRYKVTKRGQDVALRCDPISGHVSLYWYRQALGQGPEFLTYFNYEAQQDKSGLPNDRFSAERPEGSISTLTIQRTEQRDSAMYRCASSLGGQGSSEQYFGPGTRLTVT.

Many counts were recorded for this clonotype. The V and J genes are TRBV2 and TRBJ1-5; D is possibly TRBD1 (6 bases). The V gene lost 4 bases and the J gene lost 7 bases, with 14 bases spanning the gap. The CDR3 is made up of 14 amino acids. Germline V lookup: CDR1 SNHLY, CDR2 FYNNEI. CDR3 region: CASSAGQGRQPQHF. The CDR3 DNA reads TGTGCCAGCAGTGCTGGGCAGGGGAGGCAGCCCCAGCATTTT.